This TCR beta chain was recovered during a study of CD4 and CD8 cells across lung adenocarcinoma regions (dated by TCRdb to 2016 to 2019). Study-level background: The study examined intratumor heterogeneity of the T cell receptor repertoire by comparing tumor centers with tumor margins.

Patients with localized lung adenocarcinoma, a subtype of non-small cell lung cancer, were used as donors. These samples came from the margins of localized lung adenocarcinomas. For TCR repertoire analysis, CD4+ T cells taken from tumor tissue were profiled apart from CD8+ T cells. The CDR3 starts with the cysteine, ends with the phenylalanine, and has 21 residues. The retained sequence is limited to the CDR3, 63 bases, with the frame set at the first base. Via the germline V gene (reference sequence), CDR1 is SEHNR and CDR2 FQNEAQ. After removal of 4 bases from V and 5 bases from J, the junction retains 22 bases not matched to a gene. The receptor library was made with PCR. TCRdb shows the sequencer as HiSeq X Ten. TCRdb reprocessing: public reads trimmed at Q25 with fastp, clones called with MiXCR, in-frame beta chains kept. Merged by CDR3 protein, the rows form single entries marked with the most common genes and DNA. Recorded for this sample are more than 1,500 distinct CDR3 sequences; 61% of them occurred a single time. Roughly two fifths of the sample is taken by the ten largest.

In regard to this clonotype: No antigen is known for it. The sample holds no much larger clone one base away, and base qualities are not on file.

Recombination linked TRBV7-9 to TRBJ2-1; the junction holds 11 bases that match TRBD2. This receptor was obtained from a female donor with lung adenocarcinoma. The CD4 and CD8 labels of this study may be unreliable. Sequencing was done on a sample of CD4+ T cells from the margin of a lung tumor. The cell subset or site label corresponds to: tumor margin region. The CDR3 loop reads CASSSLPGLAAITEGDNEQFF. The sequenced DNA is TGTGCCAGCAGCTCACTTCCGGGACTAGCGGCAATAACCGAGGGTGACAATGAGCAGTTCTTC.